This entry lists 10 T cell receptor beta chains sequenced from one sample in a study of cytomegalovirus exposure and HLA in healthy donors. Sequencing was performed with immunoSEQ multiplex PCR; in TCRdb, only in-frame clones are kept and a portion is missing. The sample lists about 180,000 clones, approximately 81% seen once, with more than 15% in the top ten. The sequencing input was PBMCs. Source of these receptors: a man between 18 and 35 years old in good health and CMV-seropositive.

The chain uses TRBV4-1 and TRBJ2-3; weak D call: TRBD2 (5 bases). V dropped 0 bases and J dropped 5 bases, with 15 bases sitting between them. The germline V gene encodes CDR1 MGHRA and CDR2 YSYEKL. There are 16 residues in the CDR3. CDR3 protein: CASSQERRTRQDTQYF. CDR3 nucleotides: TGCGCCAGCAGCCAAGAAAGGAGGACCCGTCAAGATACGCAGTATTTT.

In the case of this clone: A far bigger clonotype differs at one base, so this is likely a read error. This sequence joins TRBV27 and TRBJ1-5; 7 bases agree with TRBD1. The CDR3 sequence is 13 residues long. V shed 2 bases, J shed 5 bases, and the junction held 0 bases outside the gene matches. Germline CDR1 and CDR2: MNHEY and SMNVEV (reference sequence). CDR3 region: CASSLDRDQPQHF. CDR3 in DNA: TGTGCCAGCAGTTTAGACAGGGATCAGCCCCAGCATTTT.

The gene calls are TRBV12-5 and TRBJ2-1; D perhaps matches TRBD1 (5 bases). The CDR3 spans 16 residues. CDR1 is LGHNT and CDR2 is FRNRAP in the germline V gene. Trimming shortened V by 8 bases and J by 6 bases, and 23 bases separated the two germline ends. The DNA of the CDR3 is TGTGCTAGTCCCCCCTGGAAGGGGCTCGATTGCAATGAGCAGTTCTTC. It specifies CASPPWKGLDCNEQFF.

The chain recombines TRBV7-2 with TRBJ2-3, with D perhaps matching TRBD1 (6 bases). V lost 5 bases and J lost 1, with 13 bases in between. Germline lookup yields CDR1 SGHTA and CDR2 FQGNSA. The CDR3 is 15 residues long. In nucleotides, the CDR3 is TGTGCCAGCAGCCTACAGGGTTTTCGCACAGATACGCAGTATTTT. As protein: CASSLQGFRTDTQYF.

The chain recombines TRBV27 with TRBJ1-2; D gene ambiguous. Germline-derived CDR1 and CDR2 are MNHEY and SMNVEV (reference sequence). Trimming left V 5 bases short and J 4 bases short, with 20 bases between. The CDR3 extends over 16 amino acids. CDR3 loop: CASSPSRGASLYGYTF. CDR3 DNA sequence: TGTGCCAGCAGTCCTAGTCGGGGAGCCTCCCTCTATGGCTACACCTTC.

The chain couples TRBV30 to TRBJ2-7, with TRBD2 identical over 14 bases. Per germline, CDR1 GTSNPN and CDR2 SVGIG (reference sequence). This CDR3 comprises 15 residues. Losses at the gene ends were 5 bases for V and 3 bases for J; bases not matched to a gene: 6. CDR3 coding DNA: TGTGCCTGGGATGATGGGACTAGCGGGAGCTACGAGCAGTACTTC. This encodes CAWDDGTSGSYEQYF. The whole variable domain, remainder taken from reference TRBV30 and TRBJ2-7, is SQTIHQWPATLVQPVGSPLSLECTVEGTSNPNLYWYRQAAGRGLQLLFYSVGIGQISSEVPQNLSASRPQDRQFILSSKKLLLSDSGFYLCAWDDGTSGSYEQYFGPGTRLTVT.

The chain joins TRBV6-1 to TRBJ1-1, with D perhaps TRBD1 (5 bases). V shed 2 bases and J shed 6 bases, with 13 bases lying between them. The length of the CDR3 is 14 residues. In germline, CDR1 is MNHNS, CDR2 SASEGT. The CDR3 here is CASSETGPYAEAFF. As DNA, the CDR3 is TGTGCCAGCAGTGAAACAGGCCCTTACGCTGAAGCTTTCTTT.

As for this clone: One end of the junction varies from germline; a read error may be responsible. The chain recombines TRBV28 with TRBJ1-1; D unresolved. CDR1 is MDHEN and CDR2 is SYDVKM in the germline V gene. This CDR3 comprises 13 residues. The CDR3 region is CASSLAGNTDAFF. CDR3 in DNA: TGTGCCAGCAGTCTGGCGGGGAACACTGACGCTTTCTTT.

This rearrangement joins TRBV7-6 to TRBJ2-3; a possible D gene is TRBD2 (7 bases). Deletions cut 1 base from V and 1 base from J, with 9 bases between. The CDR3 covers 15 residues. Germline-derived CDR1 and CDR2 are SGHVS and FNYEAQ. The CDR3 spells CASSLGGGGTDTQYF. The CDR3 DNA reads TGTGCCAGCAGCTTAGGAGGGGGGGGCACAGATACGCAGTATTTT.

The chain is built from TRBV10-3 and TRBJ1-2; TRBD1 is a possible D gene (6 bases). The CDR3 covers 13 residues. V was pared by 6 bases and J by 8 bases, with 16 bases between. Germline-derived CDR1 and CDR2 are ENHRY and SYGVKD. CDR3 coding DNA: TGTGCCATCAGCCGTCGGCCAGGGGACGGCTACACCTTC. Its protein product is CAISRRPGDGYTF.